This T cell receptor beta chain was recovered during a study of sequential checkpoint blockade in melanoma. Overall study: Patients were randomized 1:1 to nivolumab-then-ipilimumab or ipilimumab-then-nivolumab first-line. After both sequences, patients received maintenance nivolumab.

Treatment denoted: randomized to nivolumab then ipilimumab (arm A) or the reverse (arm B). Sorted cells were live CD3+CD8+, lacking CD19 and CD56, from PBMCs. The method was immunoSEQ multiplex PCR; TCRdb's version includes in-frame clones alone and lacks a portion of them. The repertoire holds approximately 5,300 clones, under 60% seen once, with roughly two fifths in the top ten. V lost 7 bases to trimming and J lost 0 bases, with 12 bases between them. There are 15 residues in the CDR3. Germline CDR1 MDHEN, CDR2 SYDVKM. The sequencing used CD8+ T cells sorted from blood (inferred from file names), collected from a patient given nivolumab and ipilimumab in sequence. The TCR originated in a human donor with melanoma. The rearrangement joins TRBV28 to TRBJ2-2; TRBD1 might be the D (5 bases). As DNA, the CDR3 is TGTGCCAGCACCCCCCGGACACCGAACACCGGGGAGCTGTTTTTT. Its translation is CASTPRTPNTGELFF.